This T cell receptor beta chain originates from a study of blood T cell repertoires in COVID-19. About the research overall: Donors in the United States, Italy and Spain gave samples during acute or convalescent COVID-19.

Sequencing used immunoSEQ multiplex PCR; TCRdb keeps in-frame clones, though not all of them. The sample carries 170,000 or so clones, 85% to 90% recorded once. This CDR3 has 15 residues. In germline, CDR1 is SGHVS, CDR2 FQNEAQ. Unmatched junction bases numbered 10, after V lost 4 bases and J lost 7 bases. The genes are TRBV7-8 and TRBJ1-2; 9 bases map to TRBD1. This clonotype was sampled from a man in his forties or fifties who had recovered from COVID-19. Sequencing was carried out using PBMCs or T cells enriched from blood (not recorded which). The CDR3 DNA follows: TGTGCCAGCAGCTCTCTCCGGACAGGGGCCGGTGGCTACACCTTC. Encoded protein: CASSSLRTGAGGYTF. Filled out from reference TRBV7-8 and TRBJ1-2, the complete variable domain reads GAGVSQSPRYKVAKRGQDVALRCDPISGHVSLFWYQQALGQGPEFLTYFQNEAQLDKSGLPSDRFFAERPEGSVSTLKIQRTQQEDSAVYLCASSSLRTGAGGYTFGSGTRLTVV.